This T cell receptor beta chain appears in the sequencing data of a study of monozygotic twins with inflammatory bowel disease. Study results and caveats: No single strong signal or clonotype associated with IBD was supported. Twin concordance left repertoire similarity unchanged, with limited power a possible explanation for this lack of difference.

CDR1 is LNHDA, CDR2 SQIVND, per germline (reference sequence). The CDR3 covers 17 residues. With regard to this clonotype: The target antigen is unknown.

The authors used roughly 3,800 ng of total RNA per TCR library. Template-switch reactions added UMIs with a 6-nucleotide sample barcode. TCRdb re-called the 5' RACE reads; every CDR3 protein appears as one record, without DNA. This repertoire comprises some 100,000 distinct CDR3 sequences; its ten largest clones make up 9.5% to 15%. This receptor was identified in a human donor with ulcerative colitis or Crohn's disease, or a healthy co-twin of an affected twin (not recorded which). The J gene is TRBJ2-2, the V gene TRBV19. The sequenced sample consisted of blood. The CDR3 region is CARRSNQVHANTGELFF.